This is a list of T cell receptor beta chains from one sample in a study of spatial heterogeneity in lung cancer. TCRdb processed the 5' RACE reads anew with MiXCR; each CDR3 protein has one entry. The sample contains some 38,000 distinct CDR3 sequences, 6.5% to 9.5% of which appear only once. The starting material was PBMCs, obtained at surgery. Source of these receptors: a male donor with early-stage non-small cell lung cancer. Both conserved end residues are part of each CDR3. Each record gives: D gene, J gene, V gene, clone size, CDR3 DNA, CDR3 protein. D genes are given only for firm matches. Expanded clones get a size class; other rows say once, few or many, or leave the size out.

- TRBJ1-5 TRBV12-3/TRBV12-4 many TGTGCCAGCAGTCCCTCGGTGGGGGGAGGCAATCAGCCCCAGCATTTT CASSPSVGGGNQPQHF
- TRBJ1-1 TRBV29-1 many TGCAGCGTTACCAACGACAGAGCCCTGAACACTGAAGCTTTCTTT CSVTNDRALNTEAFF
TRBD2 TRBJ2-1 TRBV7-2 - TGTGCCAGCAGCTTAGGAAGTATGGGGGGGAATGAGCAGTTCTTC CASSLGSMGGNEQFF
- TRBJ2-7 TRBV7-3 many TGTGCCAGCAGCCCCGGGGGGACAGGAGCCTACGAGCAGTACTTC CASSPGGTGAYEQYF
TRBD1 TRBJ2-1 TRBV4-2 many TGTGCCAGCAGCCAAGATTTAGGACAGGGAGCAAATGAGCAGTTCTTC CASSQDLGQGANEQFF
- TRBJ2-5 TRBV4-1 many TGCGCCAGCAGCCAAGGGGGTGGCGAGACCCAGTACTTC CASSQGGGETQYF
- TRBJ2-3 TRBV19 - TGTGCCAGTAGTATAGCGACAGATACGCAGTATTTT CASSIATDTQYF
- TRBJ2-7 TRBV6-5 many TGTGCCAGCAGTTACAGGGACACGAGCTCCTACGAGCAGTACTTC CASSYRDTSSYEQYF
- TRBJ2-4 TRBV15 many TGTGCCACCAGACGACAGGTCGCGGGCATTCAGTACTTC CATRRQVAGIQYF
TRBD2 TRBJ2-5 TRBV3-1 many TGTGCCAGCAGCCCAATCGCGGGAGTATCGTGGGCCCAAGAGACCCAGTACTTC CASSPIAGVSWAQETQYF
- TRBJ2-2 TRBV4-3 - TGCGCCAGCAGCCAAGATCGCTGGGGCACCGGGGAGCTGTTTTTT CASSQDRWGTGELFF
- TRBJ2-2 TRBV4-1 few TGCGCCAGCAGCCAAGCCGGGGGCAACACCGGGGAGCTGTTTTTT CASSQAGGNTGELFF
TRBD1 TRBJ1-4 TRBV6-5 few TGTGCCAGCAGCCCAGACAGGGGAGGAGAAAAACTGTTTTTT CASSPDRGGEKLFF
TRBD2 TRBJ2-1 TRBV11-2 many TGTGCCAGCAGCCATTACGCGGGGGGGCCGGGTGAGCAGTTCTTC CASSHYAGGPGEQFF
TRBD1 TRBJ1-4 TRBV12-3/TRBV12-4 many TGTGCCAGCAGTTACGACAGGGAAGGGAGCCGAACTAATGAAAAACTGTTTTTT CASSYDREGSRTNEKLFF
- TRBJ1-1 TRBV11-2 few TGTGCCAGCAGCTCAGGCGTCGGGGACGCTGAAGCTTTCTTT CASSSGVGDAEAFF
- TRBJ2-2 TRBV29-1 many TGCAGCGTTGGACAGCGGACTAACACCGGGGAGCTGTTTTTT CSVGQRTNTGELFF
TRBD1 TRBJ1-5 TRBV20-1 - TGCAGTGCAACTCCCGACAGGGACAGCAATCAGCCCCAGCATTTT CSATPDRDSNQPQHF
- TRBJ2-1 TRBV20-1 few TGCAGTGCTAGAGAGATAAACACGGGGTACAATGAGCAGTTCTTC CSAREINTGYNEQFF
- TRBJ1-1 TRBV11-2 - TGTGCCAGCAGCTGGGCGCTTGACACTGAAGCTTTCTTT CASSWALDTEAFF
- TRBJ2-2 TRBV7-2 many TGTGCCAGCAGCATGAACACCGGGGAGCTGTTTTTT CASSMNTGELFF
- TRBJ1-2 TRBV30 few TGTGCCTGGAGTCCGGGGCGTGACTATGGCTACACCTTC CAWSPGRDYGYTF
- TRBJ1-1 TRBV19 - TGTGCCAGTAATTCGAGGGGGGACACTGAAGCTTTCTTT CASNSRGDTEAFF
TRBD2 TRBJ2-1 TRBV6-2/TRBV6-3 many TGTGCCAGCAGTTATGGGGCCGGGAGCGGGAGTATAAATGAGCAGTTCTTC CASSYGAGSGSINEQFF
TRBD2 TRBJ2-2 TRBV7-3 many TGTGCCAGCAGCGTCGGGACTACCACCGGGGAGCTGTTTTTT CASSVGTTTGELFF
- TRBJ2-4 TRBV20-1 many TGCAGTGCTAGAGAGGGGCAAAACATTCAGTACTTC CSAREGQNIQYF
TRBD2 TRBJ2-1 TRBV7-2 many TGTGCCAGCAGCCTGACTAGCGGGATGCAGTTCTTC CASSLTSGMQFF
TRBD1 TRBJ2-3 TRBV4-3 many TGCGCCAGCAGCCAAGTCCGGCTCAGGTCCGGGACAGGGCAGTCTAGCACAGATACGCAGTATTTT CASSQVRLRSGTGQSSTDTQYF
- TRBJ2-1 TRBV4-3 many TGCGCCAGCAGCCAGCAAACAGGTTACAATGAGCAGTTCTTC CASSQQTGYNEQFF
- TRBJ2-1 TRBV21-1 many TGTGCCACTCACCGCTACAATGAGCAGTTCTTC CATHRYNEQFF
- TRBJ2-2 TRBV5-1 few TGCGCCAGCAGCTTCGGGACTAACACCGGGGAGCTGTTTTTT CASSFGTNTGELFF
- TRBJ1-6 TRBV6-2/TRBV6-3 - TGTGCCAGCCATTCAGGAGACTATAATTCACCCCTCCACTTT CASHSGDYNSPLHF
- TRBJ1-2 TRBV27 - TGTGCCAGCAGTTCCGACATAGACTATGGCTACACCTTC CASSSDIDYGYTF
- TRBJ1-5 TRBV28 many TGTGCCAGCAGTCGACCGGGCGGGGGAGACCAGCCCCAGCATTTT CASSRPGGGDQPQHF
- TRBJ1-1 TRBV3-2 few TGTGCCAGCAGCCAAGATCTAGGGACAAAAGCTTTCTTT CASSQDLGTKAFF
- TRBJ2-5 TRBV20-1 many TGCAGTGCTCCACCGGACAGCACGGGGCAGACCCAGTACTTC CSAPPDSTGQTQYF
TRBD2 TRBJ2-3 TRBV24-1 few TGTGCCACCAGTGAGGGGGGGACTAGCGGGAGAATCCGGACAGATACGCAGTATTTT CATSEGGTSGRIRTDTQYF
- TRBJ2-5 TRBV18 few TGTGCCAGCTCGCCATCCGGGCAAGAGACCCAGTACTTC CASSPSGQETQYF
TRBD2 TRBJ2-7 TRBV4-2 many TGTGCCAGCAGCCAATCCGTGGGGGGGATGGACGAGCAGTACTTC CASSQSVGGMDEQYF
- TRBJ1-6 TRBV20-1 few TGCAGTGCTAGAGATGACCCGAGGAATAATTCACCCCTCCACTTT CSARDDPRNNSPLHF
- TRBJ1-1 TRBV28 many TGTGCCAGCAGTATGCAAACAGGGATTCCTGAAGCTTTCTTT CASSMQTGIPEAFF
- TRBJ1-5 TRBV7-8 many TGTGCCAGCAGCTTAGGAATTCAGCCCCAGCATTTT CASSLGIQPQHF
- TRBJ2-3 TRBV27 many TGTGCCAGCAGTTCCCGTTGGGCAGATACGCAGTATTTT CASSSRWADTQYF
TRBD1 TRBJ1-5 TRBV19 many TGTGCCAGTAGTATTGCAGGGGGGAATCAGCCCCAGCATTTT CASSIAGGNQPQHF